This T cell receptor beta chain was recorded in a study of shared clonotypes between healthy human individuals. On the study more broadly: A couple of women and a few men aged 18 to 49 made up the donors.

The CDR3 has 14 residues. Germline assignment: CDR1 MNHEY and CDR2 SVGAGI. Trimming removed 7 bases from V and 8 bases from J; junction bases left unmatched: 10. Clones were sequenced by immunoSEQ multiplex PCR, and TCRdb holds only the in-frame ones, with some missing. The data hold 1 million to 1.2 million clones, with 77% observed a single time. The TCR originated in a man between 18 and 35 years old in good health. Some clones in this sample may be carry-over from other donors' samples. The source material was memory CD4+ T cells from PBMCs. Subset indicated: CD45RA-negative fraction. The chain links TRBV6-5 to TRBJ2-1; 8 nucleotides match TRBD2. The CDR3 sequence: CASTLSGSRDEQFF. CDR3 nucleotide sequence: TGTGCCAGCACCCTAAGCGGGAGTCGGGATGAGCAGTTCTTC.